The source of this T cell receptor (beta chain) is a study of blood T cell repertoires in COVID-19. Study details: The cDNA or gDNA used as material had been derived from T cells, B-cell-depleted T cells, or PBMCs.

Those who participated ranged in age from about 18 to 89 years and resided in around 22 US areas. CDR3 size: 16 residues. The V gene end was trimmed by 0 bases and the J gene end by 3 bases; junction bases not matched to a gene: 6. Germline values: CDR1 SGHDT, CDR2 YYEEEE. Original analysis: Reference gene primer amplification gave nucleated cell count estimates. Data came from immunoSEQ multiplex PCR; TCRdb stores just in-frame clones and leaves some out. That table is the source of V, J and clone size, and D and trimming were worked out from the DNA. The sample consists of 200,000 to 250,000 clones, 70% to 90% of them appearing once.

The V and J genes are TRBV5-6 and TRBJ2-7; 10 bases map to TRBD1. Specimen: PBMCs or T cells enriched from blood (not recorded which). This receptor was obtained from a woman in her thirties or forties with acute COVID-19. CDR3 sequence: CASSLGGGTGDYEQYF. In DNA form, the CDR3 reads TGTGCCAGCAGCTTGGGCGGCGGGACAGGGGACTACGAGCAGTACTTC.